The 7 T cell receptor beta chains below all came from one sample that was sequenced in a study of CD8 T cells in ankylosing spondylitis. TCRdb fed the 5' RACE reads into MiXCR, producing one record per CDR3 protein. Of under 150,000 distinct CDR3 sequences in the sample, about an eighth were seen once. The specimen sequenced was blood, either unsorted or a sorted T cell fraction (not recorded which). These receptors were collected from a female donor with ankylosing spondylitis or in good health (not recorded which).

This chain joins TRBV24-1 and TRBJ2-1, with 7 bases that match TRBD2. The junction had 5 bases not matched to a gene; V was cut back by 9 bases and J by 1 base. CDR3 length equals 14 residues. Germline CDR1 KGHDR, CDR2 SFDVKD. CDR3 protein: CATGSGNSYNEQFF. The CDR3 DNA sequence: TGTGCCACCGGAAGCGGGAATTCCTACAATGAGCAGTTCTTC.

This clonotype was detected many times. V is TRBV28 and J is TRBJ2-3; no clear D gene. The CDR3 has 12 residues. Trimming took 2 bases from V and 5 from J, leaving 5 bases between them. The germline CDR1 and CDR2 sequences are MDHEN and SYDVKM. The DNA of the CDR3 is TGTGCCAGCAGTTTAGTCATAGATACGCAGTATTTT. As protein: CASSLVIDTQYF.

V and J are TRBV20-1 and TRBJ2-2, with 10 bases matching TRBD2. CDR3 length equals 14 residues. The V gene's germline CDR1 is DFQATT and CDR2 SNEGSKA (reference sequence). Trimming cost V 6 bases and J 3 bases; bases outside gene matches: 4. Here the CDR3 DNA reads TGCAGTGCCCGGACTAGCGGATACACCGGGGAGCTGTTTTTT. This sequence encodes CSARTSGYTGELFF.

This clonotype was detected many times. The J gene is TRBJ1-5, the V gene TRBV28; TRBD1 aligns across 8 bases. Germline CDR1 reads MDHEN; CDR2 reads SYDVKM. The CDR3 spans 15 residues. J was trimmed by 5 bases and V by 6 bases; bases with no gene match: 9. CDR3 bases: TGTGCCAGCAGCAGGGTACAGGGGGGCTATCAGCCCCAGCATTTT. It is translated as CASSRVQGGYQPQHF.

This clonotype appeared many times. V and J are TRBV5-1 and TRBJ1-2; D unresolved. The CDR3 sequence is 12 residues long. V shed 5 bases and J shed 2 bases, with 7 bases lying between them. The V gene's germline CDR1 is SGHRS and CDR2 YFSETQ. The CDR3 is CASRSDNYGYTF. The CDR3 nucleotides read TGCGCCAGCAGGTCAGACAACTATGGCTACACCTTC.

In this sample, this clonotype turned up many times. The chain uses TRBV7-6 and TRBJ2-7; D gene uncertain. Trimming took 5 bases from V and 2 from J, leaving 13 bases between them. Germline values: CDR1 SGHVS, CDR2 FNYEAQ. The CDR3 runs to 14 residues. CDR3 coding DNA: TGTGCCAGCAGCCCGATAGACGGAGCCTACGAGCAGTACTTC. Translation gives CASSPIDGAYEQYF.

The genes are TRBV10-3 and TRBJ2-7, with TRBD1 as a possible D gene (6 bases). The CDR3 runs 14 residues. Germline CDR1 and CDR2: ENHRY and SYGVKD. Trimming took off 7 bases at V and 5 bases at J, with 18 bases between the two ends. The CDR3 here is CAINEGDKGHEQYF. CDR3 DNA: TGTGCCATCAACGAAGGGGACAAGGGCCACGAGCAGTACTTC.